This T cell receptor (beta chain) was obtained from a study of blood T cell repertoires in COVID-19. Study-level information: COVID-19 samples, acute and convalescent, were from the United States, Italy and Spain.

Patients of the Seattle cohort, enrolled during active infection, were followed longitudinally. CDR1 and CDR2 from the germline V gene are SGDLS and YYNGEE. The V gene lost 0 bases and the J gene lost 8 bases, with 14 bases spanning the gap. The CDR3 covers 14 residues. Under the authors' procedure: Estimation of nucleated cell counts relied on the amplification of reference gene primers. Profiled with immunoSEQ multiplex PCR; TCRdb holds only in-frame clones, not every one. The V and J calls and clone size were taken over from that table, and D and trimming were inferred from the DNA. The sample yields approximately 77,000 clones, 85% seen once.

V gene TRBV9 combines with J gene TRBJ1-2, with a possible D match to TRBD1 (5 bases). This TCR was recovered from a man between 50 and 59 years old with COVID-19, enrolled during active disease. The sequencing sample was made of peripheral blood. This CDR3 is CASSVDRGSVGYTF. As DNA, the CDR3 is TGTGCCAGCAGCGTAGATCGGGGGTCAGTCGGCTACACCTTC.